Listed here is a single TCR beta chain. This sample was included in a study of response to subunit inactivated influenza vaccine. TCRdb used MiXCR to reprocess the RT-PCR reads, holding one entry per CDR3 protein. Seen here are some 500,000 distinct CDR3 sequences, roughly 23% observed once, and the top ten hold 1.9%. This TCR was recovered from a man aged 50 to 59 who received an inactivated influenza vaccine. The material sequenced was CD4+ T cells sorted from PBMCs, taken around 5 days after vaccination.

In nucleotides, the CDR3 is TGTGCCAGCAGCTTAGTTAGGGGAATTAGTCAGGAGACCCAGTACTTC. Protein: CASSLVRGISQETQYF. The chain carries TRBV7-2 and TRBJ2-5; tentatively, D is TRBD1 (5 bases). The V and J ends lost 1 base and 5 bases respectively, with 17 bases between them. The CDR3 covers 16 residues. CDR1 SGHTA and CDR2 FQGNSA come from the germline V gene.